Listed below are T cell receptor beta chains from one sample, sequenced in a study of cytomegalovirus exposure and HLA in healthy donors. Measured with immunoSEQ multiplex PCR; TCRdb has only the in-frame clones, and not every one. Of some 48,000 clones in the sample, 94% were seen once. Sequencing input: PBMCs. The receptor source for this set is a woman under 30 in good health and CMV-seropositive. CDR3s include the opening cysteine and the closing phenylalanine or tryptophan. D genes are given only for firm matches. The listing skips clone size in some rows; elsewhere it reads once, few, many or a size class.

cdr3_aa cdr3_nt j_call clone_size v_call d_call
CASSLLTTGNTGELFF TGTGCCAGCAGCTTACTTACGACAGGGAACACCGGGGAGCTGTTTTTT TRBJ2-2 NA TRBV11-1 NA
CATSRSKAGGTNYGYTF TGTGCCACCAGCAGGTCAAAGGCAGGGGGCACAAACTATGGCTACACCTTC TRBJ1-2 NA TRBV15 TRBD1
CASSFGGLTGELFF TGTGCCAGCAGCTTCGGAGGGTTGACCGGGGAGCTGTTTTTT TRBJ2-2 once TRBV7-2 NA
CASSLVASGEQFF TGCGCCAGCAGCTTGGTGGCTAGCGGTGAGCAGTTCTTC TRBJ2-1 NA TRBV5-1 TRBD2
CASSAPYSYQETQYF TGTGCCAGCAGCGCACCCTACAGCTACCAAGAGACCCAGTACTTC TRBJ2-5 NA TRBV11-2 NA
CASSPGQGIRQETQYF TGTGCCAGTAGCCCGGGACAGGGGATACGACAAGAGACCCAGTACTTC TRBJ2-5 NA TRBV19 TRBD1
CAWSVDRGLTDTQYF TGTGCCTGGAGTGTAGACAGGGGGCTGACAGATACGCAGTATTTT TRBJ2-3 NA TRBV30 TRBD1
CASSPPRGGNTEAFF TGCGCCAGCAGCCCCCCCCGGGGGGGGAACACTGAAGCTTTCTTT TRBJ1-1 NA TRBV4-1 NA
CASTGQGAREAFF TGTGCCAGCACCGGACAGGGGGCTCGTGAAGCTTTCTTT TRBJ1-1 NA TRBV27 TRBD1
CASSRTGLNSYEQYF TGTGCCAGCTCCCGGACAGGGTTGAACTCCTACGAGCAGTACTTC TRBJ2-7 NA TRBV28 TRBD1
CASSLAQETQYF TGCGCCAGCAGCTTAGCTCAAGAGACCCAGTACTTC TRBJ2-5 once TRBV5-1 NA
CASSWTSGRADTGELFF TGCGCCAGCAGCTGGACTAGCGGGAGGGCCGACACCGGGGAGCTGTTTTTT TRBJ2-2 NA TRBV5-1 TRBD2
CSVVPSTAHEQFF TGCAGCGTTGTCCCCTCTACCGCCCATGAGCAGTTCTTC TRBJ2-1 NA TRBV29-1 NA
CAWKLGGGGGYGYTF TGTGCCTGGAAGCTAGGGGGGGGCGGTGGCTATGGCTACACCTTC TRBJ1-2 NA TRBV30 NA
CASSSMTSGSTYNEQFF TGCGCCAGCAGCTCGATGACTAGCGGGAGCACCTACAATGAGCAGTTCTTC TRBJ2-1 NA TRBV5-1 TRBD2
CASSFQAGSNEQYF TGTGCCAGCAGCTTTCAGGCAGGCTCTAACGAGCAGTACTTC TRBJ2-7 NA TRBV7-6 NA
CASREREVYNEQFF TGTGCCAGCAGAGAGCGGGAGGTTTACAATGAGCAGTTCTTC TRBJ2-1 NA TRBV28 TRBD2
CASSGTGGYQETQYF TGTGCCAGCAGCGGGACAGGGGGGTACCAAGAGACCCAGTACTTC TRBJ2-5 NA TRBV9 TRBD1
CASSPNLAPRPNEKLFF TGTGCCAGCAGCCCGAATCTAGCTCCGAGGCCTAATGAAAAACTGTTTTTT TRBJ1-4 NA TRBV9 NA
CASSDRYWVGLAAESSTDTQYF TGTGCCAGCAGTGATCGTTATTGGGTTGGACTAGCGGCAGAATCTAGCACAGATACGCAGTATTTT TRBJ2-3 NA TRBV2 TRBD2
CASSLPPPTGGTYNEQFF TGTGCCAGCAGCTTACCTCCCCCTACAGGGGGGACCTACAATGAGCAGTTCTTC TRBJ2-1 NA TRBV7-2 TRBD1
CASSLRSGGPYEQYF TGTGCCAGCAGCTTAAGGAGCGGGGGTCCCTACGAGCAGTACTTC TRBJ2-7 NA TRBV11-3 TRBD2
CAWNGGNQPQHF TGTGCCTGGAATGGGGGGAATCAGCCCCAGCATTTT TRBJ1-5 NA TRBV30 NA
CASSPGGETGELFF TGTGCCAGCAGCCCGGGAGGAGAAACCGGGGAGCTGTTTTTT TRBJ2-2 once TRBV6-1 TRBD2
CASSWTGGYNEQFF TGTGCCAGCAGCTGGACAGGAGGTTACAATGAGCAGTTCTTC TRBJ2-1 once TRBV5-5 TRBD1
CASSLVAGGSEQFF TGTGCCAGCAGCTTAGTTGCAGGGGGCAGTGAGCAGTTCTTC TRBJ2-1 NA TRBV7-9 TRBD1
CASSSPGTGSHNEQFF TGTGCCAGCAGCTCTCCAGGGACAGGGTCCCACAATGAGCAGTTCTTC TRBJ2-1 once TRBV27 TRBD1
CSVDRAQEGNYGYTF TGCAGCGTTGACAGGGCACAGGAGGGAAACTATGGCTACACCTTC TRBJ1-2 NA TRBV29-1 NA
CASSLSGYEQYF TGTGCCAGCAGCTTAAGCGGGTACGAGCAGTACTTC TRBJ2-7 NA TRBV7-8 NA
CAISESQDTQYF TGTGCCATCAGTGAGTCTCAAGATACGCAGTATTTT TRBJ2-3 NA TRBV10-3 NA
CASSTLLAGRLNEQFF TGTGCTAGCAGCACGTTACTAGCGGGAAGGCTCAATGAGCAGTTCTTC TRBJ2-1 NA TRBV7-7 TRBD2
CASSNSGGSNQPQHF TGTGCCAGCAGTAATTCGGGGGGGAGCAATCAGCCCCAGCATTTT TRBJ1-5 NA TRBV2 NA
CASSLEGSGRYETQYF TGCGCCAGCAGCTTGGAGGGTAGCGGGAGGTATGAGACCCAGTACTTC TRBJ2-5 NA TRBV5-1 TRBD2
CASSLDRVSNQPQHF TGTGCCAGCAGCTTAGACAGGGTGAGCAATCAGCCCCAGCATTTT TRBJ1-5 NA TRBV7-8 NA
CASSLEARGADTQYF TGCGCCAGCAGCTTGGAAGCCAGGGGTGCAGATACGCAGTATTTT TRBJ2-3 NA TRBV5-1 NA
CASSTGQGAYEQYF TGTGCCAGTAGTACAGGACAGGGGGCCTACGAGCAGTACTTC TRBJ2-7 NA TRBV19 TRBD1
CASTPGQLSQETQYF TGTGCCAGCACCCCTGGGCAGTTATCACAAGAGACCCAGTACTTC TRBJ2-5 NA TRBV28 NA
CASRGGQGYEQYF TGTGCCAGCAGGGGAGGACAGGGTTACGAGCAGTACTTC TRBJ2-7 NA TRBV21-1 NA
CASSFEQGTNEKLFF TGTGCCAGCAGTTTCGAGCAGGGAACTAATGAAAAACTGTTTTTT TRBJ1-4 NA TRBV28 NA
CATSTPAGELFF TGTGCCACCAGCACTCCCGCCGGGGAGCTGTTTTTT TRBJ2-2 NA TRBV15 NA
CASSERGLAVYDTQYF TGTGCCAGCAGTGAAAGGGGCCTAGCGGTGTACGATACGCAGTATTTT TRBJ2-3 once TRBV2 TRBD2
CASSQDPGGLAYNEQFF TGTGCCAGCAGCCAAGATCCAGGGGGACTAGCTTACAATGAGCAGTTCTTC TRBJ2-1 few TRBV4-2 TRBD2
CASSIIQGATYEQYF TGTGCCAGTAGTATTATACAGGGGGCCACCTACGAGCAGTACTTC TRBJ2-7 NA TRBV19 TRBD1
CASSAFRDSYGYTF TGTGCCAGCAGCGCTTTCCGGGACAGCTATGGCTACACCTTC TRBJ1-2 NA TRBV9 TRBD1
CASSFASAGSYEQYF TGTGCCAGCAGTTTTGCGTCCGCAGGCTCCTACGAGCAGTACTTC TRBJ2-7 once TRBV28 NA
CASSVPAGNTGELFF TGTGCCAGCAGCGTACCCGCGGGGAACACCGGGGAGCTGTTTTTT TRBJ2-2 NA TRBV9 NA
CASSSDGLAGLDEQFF TGTGCCAGCAGTTCAGATGGACTAGCGGGACTGGATGAGCAGTTCTTC TRBJ2-1 NA TRBV27 TRBD2
CAWSVPATSGHLGQFF TGTGCCTGGAGCGTCCCTGCGACTAGCGGCCACTTAGGGCAGTTCTTC TRBJ2-1 once TRBV30 TRBD2
CASSFTTSGDYNEQFF TGTGCCAGCAGCTTTACCACTAGCGGGGACTACAATGAGCAGTTCTTC TRBJ2-1 NA TRBV7-9 TRBD2
CASSPSRTGLNSPLHF TGTGCCAGCTCACCGTCCCGGACAGGGCTAAATTCACCCCTCCACTTT TRBJ1-6 NA TRBV18 TRBD1
CASSSAAPGLGSPYEQYF TGTGCCAGCAGTTCCGCAGCTCCGGGACTAGGCTCTCCGTACGAGCAGTACTTC TRBJ2-7 NA TRBV28 TRBD2
CAWSVLANTEAFF TGTGCCTGGAGTGTACTAGCAAACACTGAAGCTTTCTTT TRBJ1-1 NA TRBV30 NA
CASSHRLAGGEANEQFF TGCGCCAGCAGTCATAGACTAGCGGGAGGGGAAGCCAATGAGCAGTTCTTC TRBJ2-1 NA TRBV5-1 TRBD2
CASSIETSGRSETQYF TGTGCCAGTAGTATAGAAACTAGCGGGAGGTCAGAGACCCAGTACTTC TRBJ2-5 NA TRBV19 TRBD2